This T cell receptor (beta chain) was sequenced in a study of shared clonotypes between healthy human individuals. Regarding the study as a whole: Clonotypes shared by all four sorted-subset donors had higher generation probabilities than non-shared clonotypes. Expectations were that clonotype sharing among donors would be affected by sequencing depth.

Germline lookup yields CDR1 MGHRA and CDR2 YSYEKL. The trim removed 4 bases at V and 5 bases at J, leaving 13 bases unmatched. The CDR3 loop spans 16 amino acids. This clone was counted once. What it recognizes is unknown. The assay was immunoSEQ multiplex PCR, and TCRdb's table has in-frame clones only and misses some. The repertoire has more than 2 million clones, approximately 95% of them found once; the top ten carry 0.13%. Sequencing used naive CD4+ T cells sorted from blood. Subset indicated: CD45RA+ positively selected. The J gene is TRBJ2-5, the V gene TRBV4-1; 7 bases fit TRBD1. This TCR came from a man younger than 35 in good health. Written as DNA, the CDR3 is TGCGCCAGCAGCCTTCCCCCCAAACAGGGGTTGGAGACCCAGTACTTC. Translating it yields CASSLPPKQGLETQYF.